These 18 T cell receptor beta chains were sequenced from one sample in a study of naive and memory T cell subsets. General study findings and limits: A few larger clonotypes appeared in naive repertoires, especially CD8, possibly memory cells re-expressing CD45RA.

The antigens of these receptors remain unknown. An equimolar mix of two oligonucleotides served as the beta constant-region primer for TRBC1 and TRBC2. Ligated cDNA was amplified by four rounds of PCR with nested alpha and beta constant-region primers and SP2. TCRdb recomputed calls from the UMI-ligation and nested PCR reads with MiXCR, one row per CDR3 protein. The data show around 140,000 distinct CDR3 sequences, roughly 22% seen once. Sequencing used naive CD4+ T cells from blood. These receptors were collected from a human donor in good health.

This clonotype was recorded many times. The chain has TRBV27 and TRBJ2-7; D unclear. The germline V gene has CDR1 MNHEY and CDR2 SMNVEV (reference sequence). Trimming cost V 5 bases and J 3 bases, with 14 bases left between them. The CDR3 length is 14 residues. The CDR3: CASSPSYGDYEQYF. CDR3 nucleotide sequence: TGTGCCAGCAGTCCTTCCTACGGTGACTACGAGCAGTACTTC.

The V gene is TRBV20-1, the J gene TRBJ2-1; D unresolved. The CDR3 runs 12 residues. Germline values: CDR1 DFQATT, CDR2 SNEGSKA (reference sequence). The V gene lost 3 bases and the J gene lost 9 bases, with 12 bases spanning the gap. The CDR3 sequence is CSASWGQSEQFF. In nucleotides, the CDR3 is TGCAGTGCTAGTTGGGGTCAAAGTGAGCAGTTCTTC.

This clonotype was seen a handful of times. The J gene is TRBJ2-7, the V gene TRBV12-3 or TRBV12-4, with 16 bases lining up with TRBD2. The V segment lost 4 bases and the J segment 8 bases; nucleotides outside the gene matches: 5. The CDR3 covers 15 residues. The chain's CDR3 is CASSWGLAGGGKQYF. CDR3 DNA: TGTGCCAGCAGTTGGGGACTAGCGGGAGGGGGCAAGCAGTACTTC.

V gene TRBV7-3 combines with J gene TRBJ2-1; D is uncertain. The CDR3 totals 16 residues. The germline V gene encodes CDR1 SGHTA and CDR2 FQGTGA. V dropped 5 bases and J dropped 7 bases, with 21 bases sitting between them. The CDR3 is CASSGTGPPRGNEQFF. CDR3 nucleotide sequence: TGTGCCAGCAGCGGCACCGGGCCCCCCCGAGGAAATGAGCAGTTCTTC.

The chain has TRBV5-1 and TRBJ2-1, with 8 bases lining up with TRBD1. J was trimmed by 9 bases and V by 0 bases; bases with no gene match: 5. Looked up from germline, CDR1 is SGHRS and CDR2 is YFSETQ. This CDR3 has 14 residues. The CDR3 protein is CASSLDRGNGEQFF. CDR3 coding DNA: TGCGCCAGCAGCTTGGACAGGGGGAATGGTGAGCAGTTCTTC.

The CDR3 protein is CASSSIPGPQADTQYF. In nucleotides, the CDR3 is TGTGCCAGCAGCTCGATACCGGGACCTCAGGCCGATACGCAGTATTTT. The rearrangement links TRBV7-3 to TRBJ2-3; either TRBD1 or TRBD2 may supply D (5 bases each). CDR1 SGHTA and CDR2 FQGTGA come from the germline V gene. CDR3 size: 16 residues. With 4 bases removed from V and 6 bases from J, the gap between germline ends came to 20 bases. The full variable domain, rest sourced from reference TRBV7-3 and TRBJ2-3, is GAGVSQTPSNKVTEKGKYVELRCDPISGHTALYWYRQSLGQGPEFLIYFQGTGAADDSGLPNDRFFAVRPEGSVSTLKIQRTERGDSAVYLCASSSIPGPQADTQYFGPGTRLTVL.

There are a few counts of this clonotype. J is TRBJ1-1 and V is TRBV7-9; weak D call: TRBD1 (6 bases). Per the germline V gene, CDR1 is SEHNR and CDR2 is FQNEAQ (reference sequence). The CDR3 consists of 11 residues. The V gene lost 8 bases and the J gene lost 3 bases, with 7 bases spanning the gap. CDR3 DNA: TGTGCCAGCCCAGGGGACACTGAAGCTTTCTTT. Protein: CASPGDTEAFF.

V and J are TRBV24-1 and TRBJ2-1; 7 nucleotides align to TRBD2. V trimming: 6 bases; J trimming: 0 bases; junction bases outside the gene matches: 10. The CDR3 contains 17 residues. In germline, CDR1 is KGHDR, CDR2 SFDVKD. The CDR3 nucleotides read TGTGCCACCAGTCCTCACTTTAGCGGGCTCTCCTACAATGAGCAGTTCTTC. Translating it yields CATSPHFSGLSYNEQFF.

This clonotype came up a few times. This chain links TRBV24-1 with TRBJ2-1; 7 nucleotides match TRBD2. The V gene end was trimmed by 5 bases and the J gene end by 9 bases; junction bases not matched to a gene: 9. CDR1 and CDR2 (germline): KGHDR, SFDVKD. The CDR3 has 14 residues. CDR3 region: CATSAAGAGFEQFF. The CDR3 nucleotides are TGTGCCACCAGTGCCGCGGGAGCTGGATTTGAGCAGTTCTTC.

This clonotype was picked up a small number of times. The chain couples TRBV27 to TRBJ2-5; 10 bases map to TRBD1. This CDR3 comprises 14 residues. J lost 6 bases, V lost 6 bases, and 7 bases had no gene match. The germline V gene has CDR1 MNHEY and CDR2 SMNVEV (reference sequence). This CDR3 reads CASRTTGGVKTQYF. The CDR3, as DNA: TGTGCCAGCAGGACGACAGGGGGCGTGAAGACCCAGTACTTC.

This clonotype was found a few times. The chain employs TRBV7-2 and TRBJ2-7; TRBD2 is a possible D gene (6 bases). Trimming removed 5 bases from V and 3 bases from J, with 14 bases in between. The CDR3 has 14 amino acids. CDR1 SGHTA and CDR2 FQGNSA come from the germline V gene. CDR3 loop: CASSLERVVYEQYF. The CDR3 bases are TGTGCCAGCAGCCTAGAGCGGGTAGTCTACGAGCAGTACTTC.

In this sample, this clonotype turned up many times. The chain recombines TRBV27 with TRBJ1-3, with TRBD1 matching 7 bases. The length of the CDR3 is 18 residues. The V gene's germline CDR1 is MNHEY and CDR2 SMNVEV (reference sequence). Trimming cost V 0 bases and J 1 base; bases outside gene matches: 9. The CDR3 sequence: CASSLSGRGLLSGNTIYF. CDR3 in DNA: TGTGCCAGCAGTTTATCGGGTAGGGGGCTGCTTTCTGGAAACACCATATATTTT.

This clonotype showed up many times. The chain recombines TRBV30 with TRBJ2-1; no clear D. This CDR3 spans 12 amino acids. V gave up 4 bases and J gave up 15 bases, with 19 bases separating them. CDR1 is GTSNPN and CDR2 is SVGIG in the germline V gene (reference sequence). CDR3 loop: CAWTTARPDPFF. The CDR3 DNA reads TGTGCCTGGACCACCGCTAGGCCGGATCCGTTCTTC.

The table lists this clonotype with many counts. The chain combines TRBV12-3 or TRBV12-4 with TRBJ2-2; 10 positions match TRBD2. J lost 2 bases, V lost 5 bases, and 2 bases had no gene match. The CDR3 covers 15 residues. The CDR3 sequence: CASSPSGRNTGELFF. The CDR3 nucleotides are TGTGCCAGCAGTCCTAGCGGGAGAAACACCGGGGAGCTGTTTTTT.

This clonotype was detected only a few times. The J gene is TRBJ2-7, the V gene TRBV11-2; weak D call: TRBD1 (5 bases). Per the germline V gene, CDR1 is SGHAT and CDR2 is FQNNGV. The CDR3 totals 15 residues. V lost 1 base to trimming and J lost 4 bases, with 14 bases between them. The CDR3 sequence: CASSLGQGMVYEQYF. CDR3 sequence (DNA): TGTGCCAGCAGCTTAGGGCAGGGTATGGTGTACGAGCAGTACTTC.

The chain carries TRBV29-1 and TRBJ1-1, with a weak D call TRBD1 (5 bases). The ends were cut back, 3 bases at V and 1 base at J, with 12 bases in the middle. Germline CDR1 is SQVTM and CDR2 is ANQGSEA. This CDR3 spans 14 amino acids. This chain's CDR3 is CSVESRQSNTEAFF. The CDR3, as DNA: TGCAGCGTTGAGAGTCGACAGTCGAACACTGAAGCTTTCTTT.

This clonotype appeared a few times. CDR3 protein: CSVGGAAGTDTQYF. Here the CDR3 DNA reads TGCAGCGTTGGGGGGGCAGCGGGCACAGATACGCAGTATTTT. The chain employs TRBV29-1 and TRBJ2-3; D may be TRBD1 or TRBD2 (6 bases each). V gave up 4 bases and J gave up 1 base, with 12 bases separating them. Germline lookup yields CDR1 SQVTM and CDR2 ANQGSEA. The CDR3 loop spans 14 amino acids.

This clonotype was observed a few times. The gene calls are TRBV7-9 and TRBJ1-4; TRBD1 aligns across 9 bases. The CDR3 spans 15 residues. The V gene's germline CDR1 is SEHNR and CDR2 FQNEAQ (reference sequence). V dropped 4 bases and J dropped 7; count of bases not matched to a gene: 7. For the CDR3, the DNA is TGTGCCAGCAGCTCGGACAGGGGAAGTGGTGAAAAACTGTTTTTT. It specifies CASSSDRGSGEKLFF. Variable domain in full (rest from reference TRBV7-9 and TRBJ1-4): DTGVSQNPRHKITKRGQNVTFRCDPISEHNRLYWYRQTLGQGPEFLTYFQNEAQLEKSRLLSDRFSAERPKGSFSTLEIQRTEQGDSAMYLCASSSDRGSGEKLFFGSGTQLSVL.